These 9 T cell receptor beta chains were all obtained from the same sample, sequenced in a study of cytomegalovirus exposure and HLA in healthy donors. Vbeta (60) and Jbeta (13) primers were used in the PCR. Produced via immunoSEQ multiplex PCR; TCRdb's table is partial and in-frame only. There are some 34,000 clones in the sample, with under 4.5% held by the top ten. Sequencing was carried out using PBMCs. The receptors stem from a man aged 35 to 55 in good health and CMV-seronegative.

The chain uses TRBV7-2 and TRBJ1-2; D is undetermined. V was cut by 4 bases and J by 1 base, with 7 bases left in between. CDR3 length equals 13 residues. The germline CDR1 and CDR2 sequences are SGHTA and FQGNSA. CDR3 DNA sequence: TGTGCCAGCAGCTCCGGACTTAACTATGGCTACACCTTC. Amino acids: CASSSGLNYGYTF.

CDR3 bases: TGTGCCAGTAGTATAGGAGGGCAGGCCCTAGGGATCACTAATGAAAAACTGTTTTTT. Protein: CASSIGGQALGITNEKLFF. The J gene is TRBJ1-4, the V gene TRBV19; no definite D call. Germline V gene sequence: CDR1 LNHDA, CDR2 SQIVND (reference sequence). The germline V and J ends were trimmed by 1 base and 2 bases, with 20 bases remaining between them. CDR3 length: 19 amino acids.

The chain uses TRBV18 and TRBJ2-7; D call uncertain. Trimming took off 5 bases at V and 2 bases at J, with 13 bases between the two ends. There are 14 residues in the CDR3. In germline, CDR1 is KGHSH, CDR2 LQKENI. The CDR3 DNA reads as TGTGCCAGCTCAGCCGGCCTACAGACCTACGAGCAGTACTTC. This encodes CASSAGLQTYEQYF.

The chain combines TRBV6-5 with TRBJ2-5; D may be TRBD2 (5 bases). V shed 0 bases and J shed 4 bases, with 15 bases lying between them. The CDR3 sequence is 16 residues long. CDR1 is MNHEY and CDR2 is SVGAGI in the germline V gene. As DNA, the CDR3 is TGTGCCAGCAGTTACTCAGCCTGGCCGGCGGGAGAGACCCAGTACTTC. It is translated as CASSYSAWPAGETQYF.

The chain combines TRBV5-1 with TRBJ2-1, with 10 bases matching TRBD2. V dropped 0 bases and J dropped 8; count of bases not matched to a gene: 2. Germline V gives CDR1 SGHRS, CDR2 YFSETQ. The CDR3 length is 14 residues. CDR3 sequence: CASSLASGSYEQFF. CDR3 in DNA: TGCGCCAGCAGCTTGGCTAGCGGGAGCTATGAGCAGTTCTTC.

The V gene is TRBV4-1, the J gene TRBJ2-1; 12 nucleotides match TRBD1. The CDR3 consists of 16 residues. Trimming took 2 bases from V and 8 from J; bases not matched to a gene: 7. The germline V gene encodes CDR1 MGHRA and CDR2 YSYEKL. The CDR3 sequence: CASSQPLRDRGHEQFF. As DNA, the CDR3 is TGCGCCAGCAGCCAACCGCTCCGGGACAGGGGGCATGAGCAGTTCTTC.

CDR3 in amino acids: CASSGQGAIPVQYF. As DNA, the CDR3 is TGTGCCAGCAGTGGACAGGGGGCGATTCCGGTACAGTACTTC. The chain uses TRBV6-1 and TRBJ2-7; 10 bases are a match to TRBD1. Germline V gives CDR1 MNHNS, CDR2 SASEGT. The CDR3 spans 14 residues. V dropped 4 bases and J dropped 10; count of bases not matched to a gene: 10.

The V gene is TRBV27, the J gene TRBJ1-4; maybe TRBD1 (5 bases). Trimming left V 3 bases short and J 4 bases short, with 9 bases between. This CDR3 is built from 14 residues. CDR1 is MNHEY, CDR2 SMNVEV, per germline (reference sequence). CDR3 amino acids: CASSFSGINEKLFF. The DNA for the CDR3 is TGTGCCAGCAGTTTTTCAGGGATTAATGAAAAACTGTTTTTT.

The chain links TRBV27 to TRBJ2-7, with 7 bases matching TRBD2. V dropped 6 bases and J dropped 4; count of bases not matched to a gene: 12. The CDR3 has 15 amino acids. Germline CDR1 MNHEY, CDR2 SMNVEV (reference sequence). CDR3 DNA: TGTGCCAGCAGCCGGCCCGGGACTAATAAGTACGAGCAGTACTTC. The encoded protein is CASSRPGTNKYEQYF.